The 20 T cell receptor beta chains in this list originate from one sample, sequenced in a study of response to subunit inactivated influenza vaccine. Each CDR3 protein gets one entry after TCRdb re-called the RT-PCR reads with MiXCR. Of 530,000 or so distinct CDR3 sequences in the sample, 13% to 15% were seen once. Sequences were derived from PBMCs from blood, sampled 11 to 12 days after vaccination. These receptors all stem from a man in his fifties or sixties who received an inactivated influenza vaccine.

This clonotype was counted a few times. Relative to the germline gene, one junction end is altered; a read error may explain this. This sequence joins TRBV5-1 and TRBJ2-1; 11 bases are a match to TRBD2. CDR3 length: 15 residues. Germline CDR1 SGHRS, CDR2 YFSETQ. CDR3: CASSLSSTSGGPEVF. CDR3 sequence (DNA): TGCGCCAGCAGCCTGAGCAGTACTAGCGGGGGCCCAGAAGTCTTC.

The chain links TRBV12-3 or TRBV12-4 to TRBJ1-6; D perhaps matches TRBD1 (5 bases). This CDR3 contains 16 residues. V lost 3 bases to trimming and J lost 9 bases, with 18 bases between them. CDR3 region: CASSFRDQPAGSPLHF. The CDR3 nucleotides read TGTGCCAGCAGTTTTAGGGACCAACCCGCTGGTTCACCCCTCCACTTT.

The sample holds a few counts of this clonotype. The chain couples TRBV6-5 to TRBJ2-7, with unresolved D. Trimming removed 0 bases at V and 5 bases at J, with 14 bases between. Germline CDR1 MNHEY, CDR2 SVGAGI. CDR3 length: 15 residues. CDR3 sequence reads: CASSYSVGQLDEQYF. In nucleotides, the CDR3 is TGTGCCAGCAGTTACTCAGTCGGGCAGTTGGACGAGCAGTACTTC.

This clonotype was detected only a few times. As DNA, the CDR3 is TGCAGTGCTACGCCAGGTAGCTCTGGGGCCAACGTCCTGACTTTC. Translating it yields CSATPGSSGANVLTF. This sequence joins TRBV20-1 and TRBJ2-6; D is undetermined. CDR1 is DFQATT, CDR2 SNEGSKA, per germline (reference sequence). The germline V and J ends were trimmed by 4 bases and 0 bases, with 10 bases remaining between them. This CDR3 contains 15 residues.

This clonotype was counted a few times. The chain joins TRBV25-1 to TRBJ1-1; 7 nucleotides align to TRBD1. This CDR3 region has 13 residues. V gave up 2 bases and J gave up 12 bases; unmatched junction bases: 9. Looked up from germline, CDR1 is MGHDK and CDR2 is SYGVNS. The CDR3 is CASSEHRGIGPFF. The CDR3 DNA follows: TGTGCCAGCAGTGAACACAGGGGAATCGGTCCTTTCTTT.

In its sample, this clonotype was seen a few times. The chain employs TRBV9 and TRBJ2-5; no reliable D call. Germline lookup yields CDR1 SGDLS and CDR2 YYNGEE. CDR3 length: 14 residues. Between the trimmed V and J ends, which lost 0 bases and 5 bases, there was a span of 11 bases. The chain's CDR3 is CASSVGSGWETQYF. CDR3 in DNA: TGTGCCAGCAGCGTAGGTTCGGGCTGGGAGACCCAGTACTTC.

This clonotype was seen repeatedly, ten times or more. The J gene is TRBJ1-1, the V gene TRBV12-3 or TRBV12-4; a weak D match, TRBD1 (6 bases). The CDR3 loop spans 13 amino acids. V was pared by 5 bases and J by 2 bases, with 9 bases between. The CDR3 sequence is CASSLGHNTEAFF. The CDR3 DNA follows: TGTGCCAGCAGTCTGGGACACAACACTGAAGCTTTCTTT.

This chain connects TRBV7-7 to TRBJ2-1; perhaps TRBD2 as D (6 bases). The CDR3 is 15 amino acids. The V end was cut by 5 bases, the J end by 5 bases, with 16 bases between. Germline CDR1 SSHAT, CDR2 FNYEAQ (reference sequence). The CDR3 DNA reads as TGTGCCAGCAGCCTTCGTAGCGGAACCAACAATGAGCAGTTCTTC. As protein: CASSLRSGTNNEQFF.

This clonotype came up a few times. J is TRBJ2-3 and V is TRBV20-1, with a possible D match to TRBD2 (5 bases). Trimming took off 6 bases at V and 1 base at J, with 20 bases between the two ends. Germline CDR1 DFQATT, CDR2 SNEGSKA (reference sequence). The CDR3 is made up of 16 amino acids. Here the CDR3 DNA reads TGCAGTGCCCATATCTCCCCGGACTTTCGCACAGATACGCAGTATTTT. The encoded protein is CSAHISPDFRTDTQYF.

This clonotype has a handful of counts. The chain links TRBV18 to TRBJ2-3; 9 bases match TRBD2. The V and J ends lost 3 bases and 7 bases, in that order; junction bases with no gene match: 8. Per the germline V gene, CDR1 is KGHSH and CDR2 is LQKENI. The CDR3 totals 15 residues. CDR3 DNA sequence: TGTGCCAGCTCACCCAGTAGCGGGAGCCCCCATACGCAGTATTTT. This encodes CASSPSSGSPHTQYF.

This chain's CDR3 is CASSLGGIDNQPQHF. The CDR3 DNA is TGTGCCAGCAGCTTGGGAGGGATCGACAATCAGCCCCAGCATTTT. The chain uses TRBV5-6 and TRBJ1-5; D uncertain. Trimming pared 0 bases from V and 3 bases from J, leaving 10 bases between. This CDR3 comprises 15 residues. CDR1 is SGHDT, CDR2 YYEEEE, per germline.

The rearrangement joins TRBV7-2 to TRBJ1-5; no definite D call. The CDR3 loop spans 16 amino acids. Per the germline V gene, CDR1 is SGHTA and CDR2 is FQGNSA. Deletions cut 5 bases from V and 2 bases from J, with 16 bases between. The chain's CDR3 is CASSPKGNVRNQPQHF. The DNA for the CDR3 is TGTGCCAGCAGCCCTAAGGGCAATGTACGCAATCAGCCCCAGCATTTT.

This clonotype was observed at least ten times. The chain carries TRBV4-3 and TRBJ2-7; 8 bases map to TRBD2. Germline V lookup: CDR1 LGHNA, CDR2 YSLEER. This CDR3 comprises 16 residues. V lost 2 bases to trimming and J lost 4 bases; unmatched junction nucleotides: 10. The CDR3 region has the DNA TGCGCCAGCAGCCAATATCATACTAGCGGCGGGTACGAGCAGTACTTC. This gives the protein CASSQYHTSGGYEQYF.

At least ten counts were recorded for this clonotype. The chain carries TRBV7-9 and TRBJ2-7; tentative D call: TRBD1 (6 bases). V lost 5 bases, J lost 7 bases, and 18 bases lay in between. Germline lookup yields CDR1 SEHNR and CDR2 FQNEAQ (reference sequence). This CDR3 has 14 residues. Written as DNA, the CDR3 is TGTGCCAGCAGCCCCTGGACAGTCCCGAGGGAGCAGTACTTC. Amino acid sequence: CASSPWTVPREQYF.

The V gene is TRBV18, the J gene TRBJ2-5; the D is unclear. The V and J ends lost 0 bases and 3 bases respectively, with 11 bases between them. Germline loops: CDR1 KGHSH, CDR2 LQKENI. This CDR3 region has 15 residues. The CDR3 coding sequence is TGTGCCAGCTCACCACCGATGAGGCAGGAAGAGACCCAGTACTTC. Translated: CASSPPMRQEETQYF.

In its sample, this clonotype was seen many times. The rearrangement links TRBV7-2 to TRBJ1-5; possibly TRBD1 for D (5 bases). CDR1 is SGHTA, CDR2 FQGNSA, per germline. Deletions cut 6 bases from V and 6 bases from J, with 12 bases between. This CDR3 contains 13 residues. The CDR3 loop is CASSSDILQPQHF. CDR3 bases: TGTGCCAGCAGTTCGGACATACTTCAGCCCCAGCATTTT.

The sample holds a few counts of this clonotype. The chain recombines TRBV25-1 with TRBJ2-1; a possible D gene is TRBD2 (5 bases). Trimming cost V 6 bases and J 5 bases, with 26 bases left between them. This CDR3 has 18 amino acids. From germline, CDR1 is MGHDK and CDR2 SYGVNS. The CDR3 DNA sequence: TGTGCCAGCAGCCGCGGTTCGATGAGCGGAGGCCCCAACAATGAGCAGTTCTTC. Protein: CASSRGSMSGGPNNEQFF.

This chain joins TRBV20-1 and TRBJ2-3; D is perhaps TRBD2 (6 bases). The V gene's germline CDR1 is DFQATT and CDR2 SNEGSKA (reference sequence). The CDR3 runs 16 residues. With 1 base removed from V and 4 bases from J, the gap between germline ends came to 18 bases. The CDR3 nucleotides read TGCAGTGCTAGAGGGGGGGACGAGGGCATACCAGATACGCAGTATTTT. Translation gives CSARGGDEGIPDTQYF.

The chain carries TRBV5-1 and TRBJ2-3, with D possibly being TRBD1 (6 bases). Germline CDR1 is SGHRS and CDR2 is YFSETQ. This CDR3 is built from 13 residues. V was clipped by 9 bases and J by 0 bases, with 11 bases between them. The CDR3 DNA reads TGCGCCACCCGGACAGAGAGCACAGATACGCAGTATTTT. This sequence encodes CATRTESTDTQYF.

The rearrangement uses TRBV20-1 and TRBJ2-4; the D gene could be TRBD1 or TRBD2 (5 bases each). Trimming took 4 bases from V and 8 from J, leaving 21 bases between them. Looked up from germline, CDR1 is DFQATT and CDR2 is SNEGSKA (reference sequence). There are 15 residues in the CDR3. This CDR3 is CSATNRDPAPDIQYF. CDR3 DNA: TGCAGTGCTACAAACCGGGACCCAGCTCCCGACATTCAGTACTTC.